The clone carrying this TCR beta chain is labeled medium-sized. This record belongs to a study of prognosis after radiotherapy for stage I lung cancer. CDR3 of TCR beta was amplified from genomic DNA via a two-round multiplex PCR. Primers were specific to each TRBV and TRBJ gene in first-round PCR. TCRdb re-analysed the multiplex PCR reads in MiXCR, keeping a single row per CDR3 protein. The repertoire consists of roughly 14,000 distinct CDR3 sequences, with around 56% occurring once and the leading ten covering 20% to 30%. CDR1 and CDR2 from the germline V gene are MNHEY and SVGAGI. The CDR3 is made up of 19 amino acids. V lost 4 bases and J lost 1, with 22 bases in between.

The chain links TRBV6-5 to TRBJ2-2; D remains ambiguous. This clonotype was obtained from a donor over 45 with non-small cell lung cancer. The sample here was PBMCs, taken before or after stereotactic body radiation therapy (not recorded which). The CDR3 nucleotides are TGTGCCAGCAGTTTTCCAACCTTAGCTAGACGTGGGAACACCGGGGAGCTGTTTTTT. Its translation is CASSFPTLARRGNTGELFF.